The clone carrying this TCR beta chain counts as medium-sized. Peripheral blood was collected in volumes of about 5.9 milliliters at each of two time points. This entry is derived from a study of prognosis after radiotherapy for stage I lung cancer. Study-level background: The study deemed all of its non-small cell lung cancer patients medically inoperable.

The genomic DNA TCR beta CDR3 region underwent two rounds of multiplex PCR. Primers (each specific to one TRBV or TRBJ gene) were used in first-round PCR. TCRdb re-called the multiplex PCR reads through MiXCR, storing one row per CDR3 protein. The data contain approximately 16,000 distinct CDR3 sequences, under 55% of them seen just once; the ten biggest clones take up 40%. The source of this sequence is a donor of 50 years or more with non-small cell lung cancer. The source was PBMCs, collected before or after stereotactic body radiation therapy (not recorded which).

CDR3 in DNA: TGTGCCAGCAGTTTGGGACTGGATGTCTACGAGCAGTACTTC. It translates to CASSLGLDVYEQYF. The rearrangement joins TRBV6-5 to TRBJ2-7; D is perhaps TRBD2 (6 bases). V was shortened by 4 bases and J by 3 bases, with 13 bases between the two germline ends. Per the germline V gene, CDR1 is MNHEY and CDR2 is SVGAGI. This CDR3 region has 14 residues.